This entry lists 9 T cell receptor beta chains sequenced from one sample in a study of T cells expressing NK-cell markers. TCRdb reprocessed the 5' RACE reads, with one entry per CDR3 protein and no DNA. This sample contains 200,000 to 300,000 distinct CDR3 sequences. Sequenced material: blood T cells: a sorted CD56 or NKG2C T cell subset, CD4+ or CD8+ T cells, or bulk PBMC T cells (not recorded which). Receptor source: a woman between 18 and 75 years old in good health.

V gene TRBV20-1 combines with J gene TRBJ2-7; lacking DNA, the TRBD1 call made by TCRdb goes unchecked. This CDR3 comprises 14 residues. In germline, CDR1 is DFQATT, CDR2 SNEGSKA (reference sequence). The CDR3 loop reads CSALPGQGAGEQYF.

The V call is TRBV19, the J call TRBJ1-5; TCRdb's assignment of TRBD1 cannot be checked, as there is no DNA. CDR3 length: 13 amino acids. CDR1 is LNHDA and CDR2 is SQIVND in the germline V gene (reference sequence). CDR3 residues: CASSQGVRQPQHF.

This rearrangement joins TRBV12-3 or TRBV12-4 to TRBJ2-3; there is no DNA to check the TCRdb D call of TRBD1. The CDR3 contains 12 residues. The CDR3 protein is CASSPTGDTQYF.

The chain is built from TRBV14 and TRBJ1-6. Germline V gene lookup returns CDR1 SGHDN and CDR2 FVKESK. The CDR3 runs to 15 residues. CDR3 protein: CASSRLDRGRSPLHF.

The CDR3 spells CASSQSEAVYTEAFF. The chain uses TRBV18 and TRBJ1-1. CDR3 length: 15 amino acids. Germline CDR1 and CDR2: KGHSH and LQKENI.

The chain carries TRBV18 and TRBJ2-7; TCRdb's D gene call, TRBD1, goes unchecked for lack of DNA. This CDR3 is built from 13 residues. Germline CDR1 and CDR2: KGHSH and LQKENI. CDR3 amino acids: CASSPGQEYEQYF.

The chain has TRBV20-1 and TRBJ2-1; TCRdb lists TRBD2, though no DNA is available to test this call. The length of the CDR3 is 16 residues. Germline CDR1 and CDR2: DFQATT and SNEGSKA (reference sequence). Here the CDR3 reads CSARDPGLGSYNEQFF.

The chain joins TRBV10-3 to TRBJ1-1; TCRdb indicates TRBD1, and absent DNA this call remains unverified. This CDR3 is 14 amino acids long. Germline V gene data show CDR1 as ENHRY and CDR2 as SYGVKD. CDR3 in amino acids: CAIRQEVLGTEAFF.

The V and J genes are TRBV7-9 and TRBJ2-2; TCRdb lists TRBD1, though no DNA is available to test this call. The CDR3 extends over 15 amino acids. Germline values: CDR1 SEHNR, CDR2 FQNEAQ (reference sequence). The CDR3 here is CASSNRDRGSGELFF.